Below, 7 T cell receptor beta chains from the same sample are listed, as sequenced in a study of blood T cell repertoires in COVID-19. Repertoires were generated with immunoSEQ multiplex PCR, while TCRdb's copy carries only in-frame clones and drops some. The sample consists of 200,000 to 300,000 clones, around nine tenths of them appearing once. The sample was peripheral blood. These receptors all stem from a woman aged 60 to 75 with COVID-19, enrolled during active disease.

The rearrangement joins TRBV24-1 to TRBJ2-5; D is perhaps TRBD1 (6 bases). Germline-derived CDR1 and CDR2 are KGHDR and SFDVKD. The length of the CDR3 is 14 residues. The V gene lost 2 bases and the J gene lost 5 bases, with 11 bases spanning the gap. CDR3 amino acids: CATSDYRDPETQYF. The CDR3 DNA reads TGTGCCACCAGTGATTACAGGGACCCTGAGACCCAGTACTTC.

The rearrangement uses TRBV19 and TRBJ1-5; D might be TRBD1 (6 bases). The germline V and J ends were trimmed by 8 bases and 8 bases, with 25 bases remaining between them. The germline V gene encodes CDR1 LNHDA and CDR2 SQIVND (reference sequence). This CDR3 has 16 amino acids. The chain's CDR3 is CASSDQGQSVVKPQHF. As DNA, the CDR3 is TGTGCCAGTTCTGACCAAGGACAGTCGGTGGTGAAGCCCCAGCATTTT.

This chain links TRBV6-5 with TRBJ1-5; D perhaps matches TRBD1 (6 bases). The CDR3 totals 13 residues. The germline V and J ends were trimmed by 7 bases and 6 bases, with 13 bases remaining between them. The germline V gene encodes CDR1 MNHEY and CDR2 SVGAGI. The CDR3 protein is CASTVQQGQPQHF. DNA of the CDR3: TGTGCCAGCACCGTACAACAGGGTCAGCCCCAGCATTTT.

V usage is TRBV7-8 and J usage is TRBJ1-1; no clear D. Looked up from germline, CDR1 is SGHVS and CDR2 is FQNEAQ. This CDR3 has 15 residues. V was trimmed by 3 bases and J by 1 base, leaving 12 bases between them. This CDR3 is CASSFPGPTNTEAFF. CDR3 DNA sequence: TGTGCCAGCAGCTTTCCTGGGCCCACGAACACTGAAGCTTTCTTT.

The genes are TRBV27 and TRBJ2-1, with 8 bases aligning to TRBD2. The CDR3 totals 16 residues. Germline CDR1 reads MNHEY; CDR2 reads SMNVEV (reference sequence). The V gene end was trimmed by 0 bases and the J gene end by 1 base; junction bases not matched to a gene: 2. Written as DNA, the CDR3 is TGTGCCAGCAGTTTATCTACGGGAGGGTCCTACAATGAGCAGTTCTTC. Its protein is CASSLSTGGSYNEQFF.

The chain links TRBV5-1 to TRBJ1-1, with D unclear. The CDR3 length is 14 residues. From germline, CDR1 is SGHRS and CDR2 YFSETQ. V dropped 0 bases and J dropped 0 bases, with 6 bases sitting between them. The CDR3 region is CASSLVSVNTEAFF. CDR3 DNA sequence: TGCGCCAGCAGCTTGGTTTCGGTGAACACTGAAGCTTTCTTT.

The rearrangement links TRBV11-3 to TRBJ2-5; the match to TRBD2 covers 7 bases. This CDR3 has 13 amino acids. With V trimmed by 5 bases and J by 2 bases, 2 bases remained unmatched. Germline loops: CDR1 SGHNT, CDR2 YENEEA. DNA for the CDR3: TGTGCCAGCAGCCCAGCGGGACAAGAGACCCAGTACTTC. Translation: CASSPAGQETQYF.